A selection of T cell receptor beta chains follows, all from one sample in a study of T cell responses to AZD1222 COVID-19 vaccine. Data came from immunoSEQ multiplex PCR; TCRdb stores just in-frame clones and leaves some out. The sample lists about 130,000 clones, around 89% seen once, with roughly 4.4% in the top ten. Sequencing was performed on peripheral blood, taken on day 0 of AZD1222 vaccination. The source of these receptors is an adult in good health. Both conserved end residues are part of each CDR3. D genes are given only for firm matches. The size of a clone is reported for some rows only, either as once, few or many, or as a class for expanded clones.

size	D	V	J	DNA	CDR3
few	-	TRBV7-9	TRBJ1-1	TGTGCCAGCAGCCATACGCAGACACGGAACACTGAAGCTTTCTTT	CASSHTQTRNTEAFF
-	TRBD1	TRBV29-1	TRBJ1-5	TGCAGCGTTGAAGATCTTCCAGGGAGGGGGCATCAGCCCCAGCATTTT	CSVEDLPGRGHQPQHF
-	-	TRBV5-1	TRBJ2-2	TGCGCCAGCAGCTTGGATTACACCGGGGAGCTGTTTTTT	CASSLDYTGELFF
-	TRBD1	TRBV5-4	TRBJ1-1	TGTGCCAGCAGCTTCTACAGGGGGCAGGCTGAAGCTTTCTTT	CASSFYRGQAEAFF
-	-	TRBV5-6	TRBJ1-2	TGTGCCAGCACCGCTCTTGGCGGCTACACCTTC	CASTALGGYTF
-	TRBD1	TRBV7-2	TRBJ1-1	TGTGCCAGCAGCCCCCGGACAGGCACTGAAGCTTTCTTT	CASSPRTGTEAFF
-	TRBD2	TRBV19	TRBJ2-1	TGTGCCAGTAGTATAGTTGGCGGGGGGGCGAAGAGGTACAATGAGCAGTTCTTC	CASSIVGGGAKRYNEQFF
-	TRBD1	TRBV24-1	TRBJ1-2	TGTGCCACCAGTGACGTACCGGGACAGGGCTATGGCTACACCTTC	CATSDVPGQGYGYTF
once	TRBD2	TRBV11-3	TRBJ2-7	TGTGCCAGCGGGGTCCCTCAGCGGGGGGGCTTCGAGCAGTACTTC	CASGVPQRGGFEQYF
few	-	TRBV7-6	TRBJ2-1	TGTGCCAGCACCGGGGAAAGCGATACTTCCCCCTACAATGAGCAGTTCTTC	CASTGESDTSPYNEQFF
-	TRBD1	TRBV19	TRBJ2-3	TGTGCCAGTAGTACCAGACAGGGAAGCACAGATACGCAGTATTTT	CASSTRQGSTDTQYF
-	TRBD2	TRBV7-2	TRBJ2-5	TGTGCCAGCAGCCAGGACCGCCAGCGGGGAGAAGAGACCCAGTACTTC	CASSQDRQRGEETQYF
-	-	TRBV10-3	TRBJ2-7	TGTGCCATCAGTGAGCCTGGGGACTACGAGCAGTACTTC	CAISEPGDYEQYF
few	-	TRBV9	TRBJ1-2	TGTGCCAGCAGCCCTACGGGAGGAGGGACTAACTATGGCTACACCTTC	CASSPTGGGTNYGYTF
few	-	TRBV7-3	TRBJ2-3	TGTGCCAGCAGCTTACGGCGGGCGGATACGCAGTATTTT	CASSLRRADTQYF
-	-	TRBV4-1	TRBJ2-1	TGCGCCAGCAGCCAAGGGGGAGGCCGGAGCTCCTACAATGAGCAGTTCTTC	CASSQGGGRSSYNEQFF
-	-	TRBV11-2	TRBJ1-1	TGTGCCAGCAGCTTAGTCACGGGGCAGGGAACTGAAGCTTTCTTT	CASSLVTGQGTEAFF
-	-	TRBV20-1	TRBJ2-1	TGCAGTGCTCAGGCCGCGTGGGAGCAGTTCTTC	CSAQAAWEQFF
-	TRBD1	TRBV27	TRBJ1-1	TGTGCCAGCAGTCTCCGACAGGGGGGGAACACTGAAGCTTTCTTT	CASSLRQGGNTEAFF
-	-	TRBV29-1	TRBJ1-1	TGCAGCGTTGAGAAGACGGCAGGGAACACTGAAGCTTTCTTT	CSVEKTAGNTEAFF
-	-	TRBV21-1	TRBJ1-2	TGTGCCAGCAGCAAAAGGGTGCTGCCAGGGGGGAACTATGGCTACACCTTC	CASSKRVLPGGNYGYTF
-	-	TRBV12-3/TRBV12-4	TRBJ1-5	TGTGCCAGCAGTAATGGACAATTGCAGCCCCAGCATTTT	CASSNGQLQPQHF
-	-	TRBV19	TRBJ2-7	TGTGCCAGTAGTATACAGACGTCCTACGAGCAGTACTTC	CASSIQTSYEQYF
-	TRBD1	TRBV18	TRBJ1-6	TGTGCCAGCTCACCCCAAAGGGACAGCCGAAATTCACCCCTCCACTTT	CASSPQRDSRNSPLHF
-	-	TRBV27	TRBJ2-1	TGTGCCAGCAGTTTTGGTCTGGGGTCCAATGAGCAGTTCTTC	CASSFGLGSNEQFF
-	TRBD1	TRBV11-2	TRBJ1-4	TGTGCCAGCAGCTTAGGGAGGGGGCGCGGAGAAAAACTGTTTTTT	CASSLGRGRGEKLFF
-	-	TRBV6-5	TRBJ2-7	TGTGCCAGCAGTTACTCTGAGGGATACATTTTCTACGAGCAGTACTTC	CASSYSEGYIFYEQYF
once	-	TRBV12-5	TRBJ1-2	TGTGCTAGTGGTTTGGGCCCTTCTACCTCGACAGGCCCAGCGTATGGCTACACCTTC	CASGLGPSTSTGPAYGYTF
-	-	TRBV18	TRBJ2-7	TGTGCCAGCTCACCCGGAGTTCGGTACGAGCAGTACTTC	CASSPGVRYEQYF
-	-	TRBV7-9	TRBJ2-7	TGTGCCAGCAGCTTGGAGGGTTTGGGGGAGCAGTACTTC	CASSLEGLGEQYF
-	-	TRBV4-3	TRBJ1-2	TGCGCCAGCAGCCAAGAGGTCTCGTGGGACTATGGCTACACCTTC	CASSQEVSWDYGYTF
-	-	TRBV7-2	TRBJ1-6	TGTGCCAGCAGCTTCCAGGGGAATTCACCCCTCCACTTT	CASSFQGNSPLHF
-	-	TRBV28	TRBJ2-1	TGTGCCAGCAATTGGTCCGGGGATATTGAGGAGTCCTACAATGAGCAGTTCTTC	CASNWSGDIEESYNEQFF
-	-	TRBV25-1	TRBJ2-7	TGTGCCAGCAGTGAATTCGGAGTAGGGTACGAGCAGTACTTC	CASSEFGVGYEQYF
once	-	TRBV28	TRBJ2-7	TGTGCCAGCAGTCAGATAATTGGGGCCAATGAGCAGTACTTC	CASSQIIGANEQYF
-	-	TRBV15	TRBJ1-4	TGTGCCACCAGCAGAGGGGAGCTTGGCGAAAAACTGTTTTTT	CATSRGELGEKLFF
-	-	TRBV5-5	TRBJ2-7	TGTGCCAGCAGCTCAGAGGGACCCGTGAACTACGAGCAGTACTTC	CASSSEGPVNYEQYF
-	TRBD2	TRBV7-3	TRBJ2-1	TGTGCCAGCAGCCTGGGACTAGCGGGTTACAATGAGCAGTTCTTC	CASSLGLAGYNEQFF
-	TRBD1	TRBV28	TRBJ1-5	TGTGCCAGCTCCCCCCCGGGGACAGGCTATCAGCCCCAGCATTTT	CASSPPGTGYQPQHF
once	TRBD1	TRBV24-1	TRBJ1-1	TGTGCCACCAAAGACAGGGGGGGCACTGAAGCTTTCTTT	CATKDRGGTEAFF
-	TRBD2	TRBV27	TRBJ2-3	TGTGCCAGCTTCACTAGCGGGGGCACAGATACGCAGTATTTT	CASFTSGGTDTQYF
-	TRBD1	TRBV29-1	TRBJ2-7	TGCAGCGTAAAAGGACAGGGGGACCACGAGCAGTACTTC	CSVKGQGDHEQYF
-	-	TRBV30	TRBJ1-1	TGTGCCTGGAGTGGGGCGCTGAACACTGAAGCTTTCTTT	CAWSGALNTEAFF
-	TRBD1	TRBV7-8	TRBJ2-7	TGTGCCAGCAGTCCTAAGGGACAGAGCTACTACGAGCAGTACTTC	CASSPKGQSYYEQYF
-	-	TRBV12-5	TRBJ1-3	TGTGCTAGTGGTTTGGTACTAGGCTCTGGAAACACCATATATTTT	CASGLVLGSGNTIYF
-	-	TRBV7-2	TRBJ1-1	TGTGCCAGCAGCCCCCGGACCGGACTGAACACTGAAGCTTTCTTT	CASSPRTGLNTEAFF
once	-	TRBV11-2	TRBJ2-7	TGTGCCAGCAGCCTGAAACAGGGCTACGAGCAGTACTTC	CASSLKQGYEQYF
-	-	TRBV6-4	TRBJ1-6	TGTGCCAGCAGTGGGGGAGAAAATTCACCCCTCCACTTT	CASSGGENSPLHF
once	-	TRBV11-3	TRBJ2-7	TGTGCCAGCAGCTTAGGTCCGGTCTGGTGCCCTTGCCTCTTCTACGAGCAGTACTTC	CASSLGPVWCPCLFYEQYF
-	-	TRBV5-8	TRBJ1-1	TGTGCCAGCAGCCACAGGTTCTCGAACACTGAAGCTTTCTTT	CASSHRFSNTEAFF
-	-	TRBV5-1	TRBJ2-2	TGCGCCAGCAGCTTGACCCCAGGGGATCGCACCGGGGAGCTGTTTTTT	CASSLTPGDRTGELFF
-	-	TRBV24-1	TRBJ2-1	TGTGCCACCAGTGATCTCGGGAGTGGGCCTTTCTTC	CATSDLGSGPFF
-	-	TRBV6-5	TRBJ1-3	TGTGCCGCGGAGGCGGAAAGCTCTGGAAACACCATATATTTT	CAAEAESSGNTIYF